This TCR beta chain comes out of a study of regulatory T cells in long-lasting Graves disease. Documented time point: newly diagnosed GD, antithyroid drugs for less than 3 months. There was RNA extracted from PBMCs, and the TCR library was made from it. According to the study, TCR beta libraries were built with iRepertoire HTBI primers and CDR3-region Arm-PCR. MiXCR, applied by TCRdb to the multiplex PCR reads, yields one record per CDR3 protein. Of about 310,000 distinct CDR3 sequences in the sample, 15% to 20% were seen once. This clonotype was recorded many times. Its antigen is unidentified. Overall study results and limits: The researchers studied only peripheral blood, not thyroid tissue. Favored usage of TRBV28, TRBJ1-2 and TRBJ2-5 was recorded in persistent disease.

Germline lookup yields CDR1 MNHNS and CDR2 SASEGT. The CDR3 extends over 13 amino acids. V lost 6 bases, J lost 8 bases, and 1 base stayed unmatched. The source material was peripheral blood mononuclear cells (PBMCs), sampled at new diagnosis, from a patient treated with antithyroid drugs. The origin of this receptor is a female donor with Graves disease. The chain employs TRBV6-1 and TRBJ1-6; TRBD1 matches 10 bases. The CDR3 sequence: CASRGTGDSPLHF. CDR3 in DNA: TGTGCCAGCAGGGGGACAGGGGATTCACCCCTCCACTTT.